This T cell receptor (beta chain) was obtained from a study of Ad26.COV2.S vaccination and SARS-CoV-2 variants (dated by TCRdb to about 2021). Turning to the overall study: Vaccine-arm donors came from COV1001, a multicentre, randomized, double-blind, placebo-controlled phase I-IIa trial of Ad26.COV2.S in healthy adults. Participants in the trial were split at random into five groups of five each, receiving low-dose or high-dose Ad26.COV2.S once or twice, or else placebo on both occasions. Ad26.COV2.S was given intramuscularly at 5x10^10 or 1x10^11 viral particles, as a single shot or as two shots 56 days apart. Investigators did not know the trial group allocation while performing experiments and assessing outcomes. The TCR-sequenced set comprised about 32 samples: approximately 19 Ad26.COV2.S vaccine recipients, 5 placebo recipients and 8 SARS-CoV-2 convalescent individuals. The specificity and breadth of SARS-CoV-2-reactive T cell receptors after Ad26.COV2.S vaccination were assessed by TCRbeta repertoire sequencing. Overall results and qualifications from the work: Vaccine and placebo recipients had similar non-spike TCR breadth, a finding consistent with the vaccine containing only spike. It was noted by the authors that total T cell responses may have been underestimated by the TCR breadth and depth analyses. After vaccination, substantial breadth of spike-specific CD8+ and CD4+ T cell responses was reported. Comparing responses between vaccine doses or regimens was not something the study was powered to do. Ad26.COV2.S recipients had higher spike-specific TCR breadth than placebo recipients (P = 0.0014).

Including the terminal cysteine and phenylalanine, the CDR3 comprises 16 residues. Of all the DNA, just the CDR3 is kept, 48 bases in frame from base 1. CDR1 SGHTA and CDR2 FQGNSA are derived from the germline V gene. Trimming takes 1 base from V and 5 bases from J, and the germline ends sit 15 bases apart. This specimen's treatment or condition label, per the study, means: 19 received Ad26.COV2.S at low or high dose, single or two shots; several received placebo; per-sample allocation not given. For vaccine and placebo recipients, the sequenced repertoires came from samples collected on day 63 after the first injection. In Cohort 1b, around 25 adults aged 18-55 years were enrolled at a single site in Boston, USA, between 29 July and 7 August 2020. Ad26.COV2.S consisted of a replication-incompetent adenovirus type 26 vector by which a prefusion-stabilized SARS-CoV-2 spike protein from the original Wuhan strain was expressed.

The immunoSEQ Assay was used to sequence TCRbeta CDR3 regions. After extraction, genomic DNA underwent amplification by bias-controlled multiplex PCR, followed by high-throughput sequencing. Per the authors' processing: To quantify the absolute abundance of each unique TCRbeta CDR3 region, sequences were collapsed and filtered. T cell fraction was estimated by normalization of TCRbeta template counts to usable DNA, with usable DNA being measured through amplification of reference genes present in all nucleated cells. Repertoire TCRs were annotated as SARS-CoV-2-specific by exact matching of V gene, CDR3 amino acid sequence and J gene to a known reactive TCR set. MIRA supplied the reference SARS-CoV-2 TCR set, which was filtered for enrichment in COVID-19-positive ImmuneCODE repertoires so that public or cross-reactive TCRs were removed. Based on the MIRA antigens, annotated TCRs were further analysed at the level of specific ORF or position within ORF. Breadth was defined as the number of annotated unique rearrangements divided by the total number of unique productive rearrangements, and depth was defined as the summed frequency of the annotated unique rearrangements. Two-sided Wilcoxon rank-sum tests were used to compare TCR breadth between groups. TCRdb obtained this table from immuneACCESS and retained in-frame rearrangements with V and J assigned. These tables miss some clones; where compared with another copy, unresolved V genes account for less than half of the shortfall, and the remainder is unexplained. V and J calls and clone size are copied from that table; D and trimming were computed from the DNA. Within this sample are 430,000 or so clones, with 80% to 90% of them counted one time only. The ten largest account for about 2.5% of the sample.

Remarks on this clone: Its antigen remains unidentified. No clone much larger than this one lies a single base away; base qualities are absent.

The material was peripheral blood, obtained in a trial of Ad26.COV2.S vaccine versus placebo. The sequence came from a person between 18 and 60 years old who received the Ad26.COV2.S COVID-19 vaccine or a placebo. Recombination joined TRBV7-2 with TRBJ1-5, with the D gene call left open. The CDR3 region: CASSLVRGHIDQPQHF. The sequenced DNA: TGTGCCAGCAGCTTAGTTCGGGGTCATATCGATCAGCCCCAGCATTTT. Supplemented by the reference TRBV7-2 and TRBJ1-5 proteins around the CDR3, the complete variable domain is GAGVSQSPSNKVTEKGKDVELRCDPISGHTALYWYRQSLGQGLEFLIYFQGNSAPDKSGLPSDRFSAERTGGSVSTLTIQRTQQEDSAVYLCASSLVRGHIDQPQHFGDGTRLSIL.